The 26 T cell receptor beta chains below were found in one sample sequenced in a study of cytotoxic CD8 clonotypes in ibrutinib-treated CLL. Some clones are missing from TCRdb's copy, which holds only in-frame ones; the method was immunoSEQ multiplex PCR. The sample contains about 130,000 clones, 75% to 85% of which appear only once. The input for sequencing was PBMCs, taken after 12 months of ibrutinib treatment. The receptor set was obtained from a human donor with chronic lymphocytic leukemia.

The J gene is TRBJ1-2, the V gene TRBV4-3; D is unresolved. Germline V lookup: CDR1 LGHNA, CDR2 YSLEER. V was trimmed by 0 bases and J by 4 bases, leaving 9 bases between them. This CDR3 has 14 amino acids. Written as DNA, the CDR3 is TGCGCCAGCAGCCAAGATTTGGCGGGCTATGGCTACACCTTC. The encoded protein is CASSQDLAGYGYTF.

This chain uses TRBV7-9 with TRBJ2-6, with D perhaps matching TRBD1 (6 bases). Trimming pared 4 bases from V and 4 bases from J, leaving 20 bases between. Germline V gene data show CDR1 as SEHNR and CDR2 as FQNEAQ (reference sequence). This CDR3 region has 18 residues. The CDR3 region has the DNA TGTGCCAGCAGCTACGCCGGGACACAGCTCCCCGGGGCCAACGTCCTGACTTTC. It is translated as CASSYAGTQLPGANVLTF.

This clone was detected only once. The rearrangement joins TRBV27 to TRBJ2-7; maybe TRBD1 (6 bases). The CDR3 contains 15 residues. V was shortened by 6 bases and J by 0 bases, with 15 bases between the two germline ends. Germline V CDR1 and CDR2: MNHEY, SMNVEV (reference sequence). This chain's CDR3 is CASRDTGINSYEQYF. The CDR3, as DNA: TGTGCCAGCAGGGATACAGGGATAAACTCCTACGAGCAGTACTTC.

J is TRBJ2-7 and V is TRBV7-2; 13 nucleotides align to TRBD2. The length of the CDR3 is 15 residues. Germline CDR1 and CDR2: SGHTA and FQGNSA. Germline trimming cut 6 bases from V and 4 bases from J; bases unmatched to any gene: 6. The CDR3 is CASRHGLAGEYEQYF. For the CDR3, the DNA is TGTGCCAGCAGACACGGACTAGCGGGAGAATACGAGCAGTACTTC.

The J gene is TRBJ2-7, the V gene TRBV7-8; 7 nucleotides agree with TRBD2. The CDR3 runs 15 residues. The J segment lost 6 bases and the V segment lost 5 bases, leaving 13 bases of the junction unmatched. CDR1 SGHVS and CDR2 FQNEAQ come from the germline V gene. The CDR3 nucleotides read TGTGCCAGCAGCCCCATGGCTAGCGGAGTAGGCGAGCAGTACTTC. This sequence encodes CASSPMASGVGEQYF.

This clone was counted between two and nine times. V usage is TRBV4-2 and J usage is TRBJ1-2, with a tentative D call TRBD1 (5 bases). CDR3 length: 15 amino acids. Germline V lookup: CDR1 LGHNA, CDR2 YNFKEQ. Trimming left V 1 base short and J 4 bases short, with 13 bases between. The CDR3 region has the DNA TGTGCCAGCAGCCAAGTGGGGGACGGAAGCTATGGCTACACCTTC. This encodes CASSQVGDGSYGYTF.

The chain employs TRBV6-1 and TRBJ1-2; 9 nucleotides line up with TRBD1. V gave up 5 bases and J gave up 7 bases; unmatched junction bases: 11. The CDR3 runs to 15 residues. CDR1 and CDR2 (germline): MNHNS, SASEGT. The DNA for the CDR3 is TGTGCCAGCAGTCCACAGAGGACAGGGGAATCTGGCTACACCTTC. Translation: CASSPQRTGESGYTF.

V gene TRBV10-3 combines with J gene TRBJ2-1, with 7 nucleotides matching TRBD1. CDR1 is ENHRY, CDR2 SYGVKD, per germline. The junction had 1 base not matched to a gene; V was cut back by 8 bases and J by 0 bases. The CDR3 runs to 13 residues. The CDR3 sequence: CAISGGSYNEQFF. CDR3 bases: TGTGCCATCTCAGGGGGCTCCTACAATGAGCAGTTCTTC.

The chain uses TRBV19 and TRBJ2-7; 8 bases are shared with TRBD2. Germline V CDR1 and CDR2: LNHDA, SQIVND (reference sequence). Trimming removed 7 bases from V and 8 bases from J; junction bases left unmatched: 19. This CDR3 comprises 16 residues. CDR3 region: CASMPGATSGLRKQYF. CDR3 sequence (DNA): TGTGCCAGTATGCCCGGGGCTACTAGCGGCTTACGGAAGCAGTACTTC.

The J gene is TRBJ2-1, the V gene TRBV9; 8 bases line up with TRBD2. V dropped 0 bases and J dropped 9; count of bases not matched to a gene: 5. From germline, CDR1 is SGDLS and CDR2 YYNGEE. There are 14 residues in the CDR3. CDR3 in amino acids: CASSVVGGGTEQFF. For the CDR3, the DNA is TGTGCCAGCAGCGTAGTGGGCGGGGGGACTGAGCAGTTCTTC.

V usage is TRBV5-4 and J usage is TRBJ1-2; D is unclear. This CDR3 has 14 residues. V was trimmed by 4 bases and J by 4 bases, leaving 14 bases between them. Germline V CDR1 and CDR2: SGHNT, YYREEE (reference sequence). CDR3 sequence: CASSIAGSTYGYTF. In nucleotides, the CDR3 is TGTGCCAGCAGCATAGCCGGGTCCACCTATGGCTACACCTTC.

The V gene is TRBV30, the J gene TRBJ2-7; D possibly matches TRBD1 or TRBD2 (6 bases each). The CDR3 is 12 residues long. V was pared by 5 bases and J by 3 bases, with 11 bases between. Germline V gene data show CDR1 as GTSNPN and CDR2 as SVGIG (reference sequence). The CDR3 here is CAWRGTSYEQYF. CDR3 DNA: TGTGCCTGGCGGGGGACAAGCTACGAGCAGTACTTC.

The chain joins TRBV7-8 to TRBJ1-1; no clear D. Germline CDR1 and CDR2: SGHVS and FQNEAQ. The CDR3 consists of 15 residues. Trimming removed 5 bases from V and 3 bases from J, with 16 bases in between. The CDR3 reads CASSHRRVGYTEAFF. Written as DNA, the CDR3 is TGTGCCAGCAGCCACCGAAGGGTGGGATACACTGAAGCTTTCTTT.

The gene calls are TRBV7-8 and TRBJ2-1; D possibly matches TRBD1 or TRBD2 (5 bases each). The V gene lost 0 bases and the J gene lost 8 bases, with 20 bases spanning the gap. From germline, CDR1 is SGHVS and CDR2 FQNEAQ. CDR3 length equals 17 residues. CDR3 sequence: CASSLAYVGDRAYEQFF. CDR3 DNA: TGTGCCAGCAGCTTAGCTTATGTAGGGGACCGGGCCTATGAGCAGTTCTTC.

This chain joins TRBV9 and TRBJ2-1, with a weak D call TRBD2 (6 bases). The CDR3 length is 16 residues. Trimming stripped 3 bases from V and 4 bases from J, with 17 bases between. Looked up from germline, CDR1 is SGDLS and CDR2 is YYNGEE. The CDR3 bases are TGTGCCAGCAGCGACCCCCTTGCGGGATATTACAATGAGCAGTTCTTC. Protein: CASSDPLAGYYNEQFF.

The chain links TRBV19 to TRBJ1-1; no clear D gene. V dropped 7 bases and J dropped 0 bases, with 18 bases sitting between them. Per germline, CDR1 LNHDA and CDR2 SQIVND (reference sequence). This CDR3 contains 16 residues. The CDR3 DNA reads TGTGCCAGTACTGGCCGGACGGTTTTCATGAACACTGAAGCTTTCTTT. Its translation: CASTGRTVFMNTEAFF.

This sequence joins TRBV6-5 and TRBJ1-4, with D possibly matching TRBD1 (5 bases). This CDR3 is 14 amino acids long. Trimming left V 6 bases short and J 8 bases short, with 16 bases between. CDR1 MNHEY and CDR2 SVGAGI come from the germline V gene. Here the CDR3 reads CASRIRVVGEKLFF. For the CDR3, the DNA is TGTGCCAGCAGGATCAGGGTAGTTGGGGAAAAACTGTTTTTT.

V usage is TRBV28 and J usage is TRBJ2-2; TRBD2 aligns across 13 bases. Germline-derived CDR1 and CDR2 are MDHEN and SYDVKM. V dropped 5 bases and J dropped 3; count of bases not matched to a gene: 12. The CDR3 length is 19 residues. This CDR3 is CASSPAGLAGVYYTGELFF. In nucleotides, the CDR3 is TGTGCCAGCAGTCCCGCCGGACTAGCGGGAGTTTATTACACCGGGGAGCTGTTTTTT.

The rearrangement joins TRBV6-4 to TRBJ2-2, with a possible D match to TRBD1 (6 bases). Trimming stripped 8 bases from V and 5 bases from J, with 21 bases between. The CDR3 is 16 amino acids. Germline V gene data show CDR1 as MRHNA and CDR2 as SNTAGT. This CDR3 reads CASSLGTPWETGELFF. The CDR3 bases are TGTGCCAGCTCATTAGGGACACCTTGGGAGACCGGGGAGCTGTTTTTT.

This chain uses TRBV5-6 with TRBJ2-1; weak D call: TRBD2 (5 bases). V lost 1 base and J 2 bases, leaving 7 bases between the germline ends. This CDR3 is built from 14 residues. Germline V gives CDR1 SGHDT, CDR2 YYEEEE. Here the CDR3 reads CASSLSGTYNEQFF. In nucleotides, the CDR3 is TGTGCCAGCAGCTTGTCCGGGACCTACAATGAGCAGTTCTTC.

This chain joins TRBV5-4 and TRBJ2-1; D gene uncertain. Trimming cost V 1 base and J 0 bases, with 8 bases left between them. The germline CDR1 and CDR2 sequences are SGHNT and YYREEE (reference sequence). The CDR3 is 15 amino acids. CDR3 DNA sequence: TGTGCCAGCAGCTTGCGTGGCAGCTCCTACAATGAGCAGTTCTTC. It is translated as CASSLRGSSYNEQFF.

V and J are TRBV13 and TRBJ2-7; D is unclear. Trimming took 1 base from V and 4 from J, leaving 11 bases between them. Germline CDR1 reads PRHDT; CDR2 reads FYEKMQ (reference sequence). This CDR3 has 14 residues. In nucleotides, the CDR3 is TGTGCCAGCAGCTTAGATGCGCCGAATTACGAGCAGTACTTC. This translates into CASSLDAPNYEQYF.

J is TRBJ1-2 and V is TRBV27, with unresolved D. The V gene's germline CDR1 is MNHEY and CDR2 SMNVEV (reference sequence). V shed 6 bases and J shed 4 bases, with 18 bases lying between them. The CDR3 is 15 residues long. The chain's CDR3 is CASSPWQENIYGYTF. CDR3 nucleotides: TGTGCCAGCAGCCCGTGGCAGGAGAATATCTATGGCTACACCTTC.

The rearrangement uses TRBV29-1 and TRBJ2-5; no clear D gene. V was pared by 5 bases and J by 0 bases, with 10 bases between. The germline V gene has CDR1 SQVTM and CDR2 ANQGSEA. The CDR3 is made up of 13 amino acids. Here the CDR3 DNA reads TGCAGCGTTTCCAGACGGGACCAAGAGACCCAGTACTTC. Protein sequence: CSVSRRDQETQYF. Complete variable domain (other parts from reference TRBV29-1 and TRBJ2-5): SAVISQKPSRDICQRGTSLTIQCQVDSQVTMMFWYRQQPGQSLTLIATANQGSEATYESGFVIDKFPISRPNLTFSTLTVSNMSPEDSSIYLCSVSRRDQETQYFGPGTRLLVL.

This rearrangement joins TRBV7-3 to TRBJ2-1, with 10 bases fitting TRBD2. After removal of 2 bases from V and 3 bases from J, the junction contained 4 bases not matched to a gene. CDR3 length equals 16 residues. The V gene's germline CDR1 is SGHTA and CDR2 FQGTGA. The CDR3 protein is CASSLWSSGSYNEQFF. The CDR3 nucleotides read TGTGCCAGCAGCTTATGGTCTAGCGGGAGCTACAATGAGCAGTTCTTC.

The chain is built from TRBV4-2 and TRBJ2-7; 10 nucleotides match TRBD2. V was pared by 2 bases and J by 2 bases, with 3 bases of the junction left unmatched. Looked up from germline, CDR1 is LGHNA and CDR2 is YNFKEQ. This CDR3 spans 15 amino acids. The chain's CDR3 is CASSQPGLAAYEQYF. In nucleotides, the CDR3 is TGTGCCAGCAGCCAACCAGGACTAGCGGCCTACGAGCAGTACTTC.